Listed below are T cell receptor beta chains from one sample, sequenced in a study of early T cells in non-severe SARS-CoV-2 infection. TCRdb passed the 5' RACE reads through MiXCR, listing each CDR3 protein once. The sample has 66,000 or so distinct CDR3 sequences; 10% to 12% are singletons. The material sequenced was whole blood. The source of these receptors is an adult who was a healthcare worker with PCR-confirmed SARS-CoV-2 infection or an uninfected control (not recorded which). CDR3s include the opening cysteine and the closing phenylalanine or tryptophan. The order of the fields is CDR3 DNA, CDR3 protein, V gene, J gene, clone size, D gene. D genes are given only for firm matches. Expanded clones are given a class, and other clones once, few, many or no size at all.

TGCAGCGCGACAGTCGCTAACACTGAAGCTTTCTTT	CSATVANTEAFF	TRBV29-1	TRBJ1-1	many	.
TGTGCCAGCAGCGTAGCGGGTCAGGGGGAACGGAAGAGCTCCTACAATGAGCAGTTCTTC	CASSVAGQGERKSSYNEQFF	TRBV9	TRBJ2-1	many	TRBD1
TGCAGCGGTAGCGGTAGCACAGATACGCAGTATTTT	CSGSGSTDTQYF	TRBV29-1	TRBJ2-3	.	.
TGTGCCAGCAGTTACTCGGGGTATCATCAGCCCCAGCATTTT	CASSYSGYHQPQHF	TRBV6-2/TRBV6-3	TRBJ1-5	.	.
TGCAGTGCTACACAGGATTCGACTCCCACACCCCTCCACTTT	CSATQDSTPTPLHF	TRBV20-1	TRBJ1-6	few	.
TGCAGTGCTAGTTATTCCAGCGGGGGGCTGCACGAGCAGTACTTC	CSASYSSGGLHEQYF	TRBV20-1	TRBJ2-7	few	TRBD2
TGTGCCAGCAGCACCAAGGGACAGGGGGCCGACGAGCAGTACTTC	CASSTKGQGADEQYF	TRBV7-2	TRBJ2-7	many	TRBD1
TGTGCCTGGAGTGTTTGGGGGAATAACACTGAAGCTTTCTTT	CAWSVWGNNTEAFF	TRBV30	TRBJ1-1	many	.
TGTGCCAGCAGTTACCTTGACGGGGACAGCTACGAGCAGTACTTC	CASSYLDGDSYEQYF	TRBV6-5	TRBJ2-7	many	TRBD1
TGCAGCTCCTTGGGCGGGGGGCAAGCAGAGACCCAGTACTTC	CSSLGGGQAETQYF	TRBV29-1	TRBJ2-5	many	TRBD2
TGTGCCAGCAGCTTAGACTCGGCCCGGAGGTCCACTGAAGCTTTCTTT	CASSLDSARRSTEAFF	TRBV7-2	TRBJ1-1	many	.
TGTGCCAGCAGCCCCCGGATATTCGGGGAGCTGTTTTTT	CASSPRIFGELFF	TRBV28	TRBJ2-2	.	.
TGTGCCAGCAGCCTACAGGGAGGATTTTCCACAGATACGCAGTATTTT	CASSLQGGFSTDTQYF	TRBV11-2	TRBJ2-3	many	.
TGTGCCAGCATCACCCGGACAGGGCGGGTCACTGAAGCTTTCTTT	CASITRTGRVTEAFF	TRBV7-2	TRBJ1-1	.	TRBD1
TGTGCCAGCAGCGAAACAGGGGGTTTCTACGAGCAGTACTTC	CASSETGGFYEQYF	TRBV9	TRBJ2-7	medium-sized	TRBD1
TGTGCCTGGAGAACAGGAACGACGTTCCTGTTTTTT	CAWRTGTTFLFF	TRBV30	TRBJ1-4	.	.
TGTGCCAGCAGGGGACAGGGGCTATACAATGAGCAGTTCTTC	CASRGQGLYNEQFF	TRBV7-9	TRBJ2-1	many	TRBD1
TGCGCCAGCAGCCGGGAGTCAGGGGTTCAGCCCCAGCATTTT	CASSRESGVQPQHF	TRBV5-1	TRBJ1-5	many	.
TGCAGTGCTAGAGAACTCCATGGGGTAGCAGATACGCAGTATTTT	CSARELHGVADTQYF	TRBV20-1	TRBJ2-3	.	.
TGTGCCAGCAGCTTAGGACGGAAACACTACGAGCAGTACTTC	CASSLGRKHYEQYF	TRBV7-2	TRBJ2-7	few	.
TGTGCCAGCAGCCAAGGTCTAGCGGGGTCGGATGAGCAGTTCTTC	CASSQGLAGSDEQFF	TRBV14	TRBJ2-1	many	TRBD2
TGCGCCAGCAGCTTGATGGGCGGGATGAAGGACACCGGGGAGCTGTTTTTT	CASSLMGGMKDTGELFF	TRBV5-1	TRBJ2-2	few	.
TGTGCCAGCAGCCCCGTACAGGGGGGGGCGGAGACCCAGTACTTC	CASSPVQGGAETQYF	TRBV7-9	TRBJ2-5	many	.
TGTGCCAGCAGTTACCTCTTCTCGACAGGGGACGAGCAGTACTTC	CASSYLFSTGDEQYF	TRBV6-5	TRBJ2-7	.	TRBD1
TGTGCCAGCAGCTCACCTAGCGGGGGAGAGACCCAGTACTTC	CASSSPSGGETQYF	TRBV5-5	TRBJ2-5	many	TRBD2
TGTGCCAGCAGAAGACTAGCGGGTGATCTCTACAATGAGCAGTTCTTC	CASRRLAGDLYNEQFF	TRBV6-2/TRBV6-3	TRBJ2-1	.	TRBD2
TGTGCCAGCAGTGAGGGGCGGGGAGACACCGGGGAGCTGTTTTTT	CASSEGRGDTGELFF	TRBV6-4	TRBJ2-2	.	.
TGTGCTAGCAGCTTCGAGGACAGGGCCGTTGGTAGCACAGATACGCAGTATTTT	CASSFEDRAVGSTDTQYF	TRBV7-7	TRBJ2-3	many	TRBD1
TGTGCCAGCAGGGAGGTGGACTCCTACGAGCAGTACTTC	CASREVDSYEQYF	TRBV5-6	TRBJ2-7	many	.
TGTGCCAGCAGGCTAGCTTTTGGAGATACGCAGTATTTT	CASRLAFGDTQYF	TRBV12-3/TRBV12-4	TRBJ2-3	many	.
TGTGCCACCCACTCAAGGGCGACCTACAATGAGCAGTTCTTC	CATHSRATYNEQFF	TRBV27	TRBJ2-1	many	.
TGCAGTGCCGGAGGCGCTAGCACAGATACGCAGTATTTT	CSAGGASTDTQYF	TRBV20-1	TRBJ2-3	many	.
TGTGCCTCACGACTAGCGGGGGGCACAGATACGCAGTATTTT	CASRLAGGTDTQYF	TRBV3-1	TRBJ2-3	few	TRBD2
TGTGCCAGCAGCTTAGGGCCATCGGGTACGCAGTATTTT	CASSLGPSGTQYF	TRBV11-2	TRBJ2-3	many	.
TGTGCCAGCAGCCAAAGTCTTTGGCGGGACGGGGAGCTGTTTTTT	CASSQSLWRDGELFF	TRBV3-1	TRBJ2-2	many	.
TGTGCCAGCAGTTTAGCGGGGGGGTACGAGCAGTACTTC	CASSLAGGYEQYF	TRBV12-3/TRBV12-4	TRBJ2-7	many	TRBD2
TGTGCCAGCAGTCCTGGGACAGGTACGGGGGAGCAGTACTTC	CASSPGTGTGEQYF	TRBV27	TRBJ2-7	many	TRBD1
TGTGCCAGCAGCTTGGCCGCGGGAGGGGGAACTGAAGCTTTCTTT	CASSLAAGGGTEAFF	TRBV5-5	TRBJ1-1	few	.
TGTGCCAGCAGCTTAATGAGCTCCTACAATGAGCAGTTCTTC	CASSLMSSYNEQFF	TRBV11-2	TRBJ2-1	many	.
TGTGCCACCGAAGCTGGGTCAGGCTATGGCTACACCTTC	CATEAGSGYGYTF	TRBV10-3	TRBJ1-2	many	.
TGCAGTGCTATGGGGCCGGGGAACTACGAGCAGTACTTC	CSAMGPGNYEQYF	TRBV20-1	TRBJ2-7	many	.
TGTGCCAGCAGCTTCGTAGAGGTGGCCGGGACAGGGCGAAATGAGCAGTTCTTC	CASSFVEVAGTGRNEQFF	TRBV7-6	TRBJ2-1	many	TRBD1
TGTGCCAGCAGCTACGACAGCCATAAGGAGGGCTACACCTTC	CASSYDSHKEGYTF	TRBV5-8	TRBJ1-2	few	.
TGTGCCAGCAGCCCAGACAGGGGGATGAACACTGAAGTTTTCTTT	CASSPDRGMNTEVFF	TRBV5-6	TRBJ1-1	many	TRBD1
TGTGCCAGCAGGGTCACAGGGAACTATGGCTACACCTTC	CASRVTGNYGYTF	TRBV27	TRBJ1-2	.	.
TGTGCCAGCAGTGAAAGGGGGTTGGGGGCCAACGTCCTGACTTTC	CASSERGLGANVLTF	TRBV2	TRBJ2-6	many	.
TGTGCCAGCAGCCGCCTTGGCCAGGGGGGGACTGAAGCTTTCTTT	CASSRLGQGGTEAFF	TRBV6-5	TRBJ1-1	.	TRBD1
TGCACCCTTGGGGCAGAAAGTGGCTACACCTTC	CTLGAESGYTF	TRBV29-1	TRBJ1-2	.	.
TGTGCCAGCAGTTCGCCGGCTGCAACTAATGAAAAACTGTTTTTT	CASSSPAATNEKLFF	TRBV28	TRBJ1-4	few	.
TGTGCCAGCAGCTATACAGGGGGCAGCGGGGAGCTGTTTTTT	CASSYTGGSGELFF	TRBV11-2	TRBJ2-2	few	TRBD1
TGCGCCAGCTCTCGGGACCCCACCGGGGAGCTGTTTTTT	CASSRDPTGELFF	TRBV5-1	TRBJ2-2	.	.
TGTGCCAGCAGTCAGCAAACCGACAGCACAGATACGCAGTATTTT	CASSQQTDSTDTQYF	TRBV21-1	TRBJ2-3	many	.
TGTGCCAGCAGCCGTAGACTAGCGGGGGTTGAAGATACGCAGTATTTT	CASSRRLAGVEDTQYF	TRBV5-5	TRBJ2-3	many	TRBD2
TGCAGCGTTGAGCGACAACAAGAGACCCAGTACTTC	CSVERQQETQYF	TRBV29-1	TRBJ2-5	many	.
TGTGCCAGCAGCATCCGACGAGGGGCTCAAGAGACCCAGTACTTC	CASSIRRGAQETQYF	TRBV7-6	TRBJ2-5	few	.